A selection of T cell receptor beta chains follows, all from one sample in a study of control samples from healthy donors and cancer patients. Produced via immunoSEQ multiplex PCR; TCRdb's table is partial and in-frame only. The sample records about 140,000 clones, 85% to 95% being singletons. Sequencing input: blood. The receptors originated from a man aged 40-55 years in good health. Both conserved end residues are part of each CDR3. D genes are given only for firm matches. Not every row has a clone size; where given, it reads once, few, many or a size class.

D gene	clone size	V gene	J gene	CDR3 DNA	CDR3 protein
-	once	TRBV7-6	TRBJ1-1	TGTGCCAGCAGCTTCTCTCGGGACCCTTCTTCCACTGAAGCTTTCTTT	CASSFSRDPSSTEAFF
TRBD1	-	TRBV25-1	TRBJ1-2	TGTGCCAGCTCCAGGGAAGGCACAGGGGATGGCTACACCTTC	CASSREGTGDGYTF
-	-	TRBV12-3/TRBV12-4	TRBJ2-3	TGTGCCAGCACCGGGGACACAGATACGCAGTATTTT	CASTGDTDTQYF
-	-	TRBV28	TRBJ2-3	TGTGCCAGCAGTTTATCGGCGGATACGCAGTATTTT	CASSLSADTQYF
-	-	TRBV24-1	TRBJ2-1	TGTGCCACCAGTGATTCGGGACAAGTCAGGTACAATGAGCAGTTCTTC	CATSDSGQVRYNEQFF
-	-	TRBV29-1	TRBJ2-2	TGCAGCGTTAGAATCGTTACAGCCACCGGGGAGCTGTTTTTT	CSVRIVTATGELFF
-	-	TRBV5-6	TRBJ2-5	TGTGCCAGCAGCTTGCCAGGGATGACCCAAGAGACCCAGTACTTC	CASSLPGMTQETQYF
-	-	TRBV5-4	TRBJ2-2	TGTGCCAGCAGCTTGAGGAGGACCGGGGAGCTGTTTTTT	CASSLRRTGELFF
-	-	TRBV11-2	TRBJ1-1	TGTGCCAGCAGCTTAGAGGGGTCGACCAGAGGGAGGGCTGAAGCTTTCTTT	CASSLEGSTRGRAEAFF
-	-	TRBV7-9	TRBJ1-1	TGTGCCAGCAGCTTGGAGAACACTGAAGCTTTCTTT	CASSLENTEAFF
-	-	TRBV7-8	TRBJ1-2	TGTGCCAGCAGCTTTCAGGATTCCAAAGGCTACACCTTC	CASSFQDSKGYTF
-	-	TRBV28	TRBJ1-5	TGTGCCAGCAGTTCTGATCGGCCCGCTAGCAGGGTCCTCAATCAGCCCCAGCATTTT	CASSSDRPASRVLNQPQHF
-	-	TRBV5-6	TRBJ2-4	TGTGCCAGCAGCTTGCCATTAGCCAAAAACATTCAGTACTTC	CASSLPLAKNIQYF
-	-	TRBV5-1	TRBJ2-6	TGCGCCAGCAGCTTGGTTGGGAGTGGGGCCAACGTCCTGACTTTC	CASSLVGSGANVLTF
-	-	TRBV7-3	TRBJ1-6	TGTGCCAGCAGCTTAGCTCCCTCCTATAATTCACCCCTCCACTTT	CASSLAPSYNSPLHF
-	once	TRBV6-1	TRBJ2-1	TGTGCCAGCAGTGAAGGACCGACTTCGAATGAGCAGTTCTTC	CASSEGPTSNEQFF